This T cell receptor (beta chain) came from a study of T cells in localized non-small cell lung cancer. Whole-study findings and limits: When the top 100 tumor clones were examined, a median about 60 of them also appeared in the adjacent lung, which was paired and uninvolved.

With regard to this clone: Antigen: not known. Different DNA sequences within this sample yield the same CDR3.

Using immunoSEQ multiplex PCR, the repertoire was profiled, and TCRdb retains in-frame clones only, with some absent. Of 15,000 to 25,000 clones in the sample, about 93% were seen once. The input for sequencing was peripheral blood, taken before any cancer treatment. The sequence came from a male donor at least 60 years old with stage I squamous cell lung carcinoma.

This CDR3 reads CASSPTGNTEAFF. DNA of the CDR3: TGTGCCAGCAGCCCCACGGGGAACACTGAAGCTTTCTTT. The rearrangement uses TRBV7-9 and TRBJ1-1; D is uncertain. CDR1 is SEHNR and CDR2 is FQNEAQ in the germline V gene (reference sequence). The CDR3 covers 13 residues. The V end lost 5 bases, the J end lost 1 base, and 8 bases lay between the germline ends.